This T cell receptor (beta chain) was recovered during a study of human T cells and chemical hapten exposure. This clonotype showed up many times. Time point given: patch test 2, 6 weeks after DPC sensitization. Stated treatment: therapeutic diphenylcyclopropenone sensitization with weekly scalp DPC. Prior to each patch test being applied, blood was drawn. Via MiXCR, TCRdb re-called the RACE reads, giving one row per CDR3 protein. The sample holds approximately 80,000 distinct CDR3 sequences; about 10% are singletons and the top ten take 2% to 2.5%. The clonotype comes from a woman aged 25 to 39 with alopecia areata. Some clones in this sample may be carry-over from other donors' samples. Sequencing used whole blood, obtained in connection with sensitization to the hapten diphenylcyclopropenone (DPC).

The CDR3 loop is CATSEERIGELFF. CDR3 DNA sequence: TGTGCCACCAGTGAGGAAAGGATCGGGGAGCTGTTTTTT. The chain couples TRBV24-1 to TRBJ2-2; D remains ambiguous. Trimming shortened V by 4 bases and J by 7 bases, and 9 bases separated the two germline ends. This CDR3 contains 13 residues. CDR1 and CDR2 from the germline V gene are KGHDR and SFDVKD.